The 29 T cell receptor beta chains reported below all come from one sample, sequenced in a study of T cell clones after liver transplantation. The data were produced by immunoSEQ multiplex PCR, yet TCRdb's version contains in-frame clones alone and is incomplete. The data show 65,000 to 90,000 clones, around 90% seen once. The specimen comprised CD4+ T cells from blood, sampled before liver transplant. Source of these receptors: a human donor who received a liver transplant.

The rearrangement uses TRBV7-2 and TRBJ2-1; no firm D call. Germline lookup yields CDR1 SGHTA and CDR2 FQGNSA. This CDR3 is 14 amino acids long. V lost 5 bases and J 7 bases, leaving 15 bases between the germline ends. This CDR3 is CASSLGEPENEQFF. The DNA for the CDR3 is TGTGCCAGCAGCCTAGGTGAACCGGAGAATGAGCAGTTCTTC.

The V call is TRBV7-9, the J call TRBJ2-1; TRBD2 matches at 8 bases. V gave up 5 bases and J gave up 0 bases; unmatched junction bases: 6. Per germline, CDR1 SEHNR and CDR2 FQNEAQ (reference sequence). The CDR3 is 16 residues long. Here the CDR3 reads CASSPAGVRSYNEQFF. In nucleotides, the CDR3 is TGTGCCAGCAGCCCAGCGGGAGTCCGCTCCTACAATGAGCAGTTCTTC.

This clone was seen only once. The V gene is TRBV5-1, the J gene TRBJ2-3, with a possible D match to TRBD1 (5 bases). V was cut by 2 bases and J by 2 bases, with 9 bases left in between. Germline V CDR1 and CDR2: SGHRS, YFSETQ. The CDR3 sequence is 14 residues long. The CDR3 DNA sequence: TGCGCCAGCAGCTTAGGGGAATCCACAGATACGCAGTATTTT. This sequence encodes CASSLGESTDTQYF.

This chain links TRBV7-8 with TRBJ2-5, with 12 bases fitting TRBD2. J gave up 5 bases and V 5 bases, and 9 bases lay outside the gene matches. CDR3 length: 16 residues. CDR1 and CDR2 from the germline V gene are SGHVS and FQNEAQ. The CDR3 loop reads CASSPRTSGNGETQYF. The CDR3 DNA sequence: TGTGCCAGCAGCCCAAGGACTAGCGGGAACGGGGAGACCCAGTACTTC.

J is TRBJ2-1 and V is TRBV6-5; TRBD2 agrees at 11 bases. This CDR3 has 16 amino acids. V was pared by 2 bases and J by 2 bases, with 2 bases of the junction left unmatched. Germline loops: CDR1 MNHEY, CDR2 SVGAGI. For the CDR3, the DNA is TGTGCCAGCAGTTACGGGACTAGCGGAACCTACAATGAGCAGTTCTTC. Its translation is CASSYGTSGTYNEQFF.

The rearrangement uses TRBV28 and TRBJ1-2; maybe TRBD1 (5 bases). Germline loops: CDR1 MDHEN, CDR2 SYDVKM. The CDR3 runs to 13 residues. Trimming stripped 2 bases from V and 3 bases from J, with 7 bases between. DNA of the CDR3: TGTGCCAGCAGTTTAGGGGCACACTATGGCTACACCTTC. Protein product: CASSLGAHYGYTF.

This clone has a handful of counts. This rearrangement joins TRBV6-1 to TRBJ1-5; the match to TRBD1 covers 10 bases. The CDR3 length is 15 residues. J was trimmed by 4 bases and V by 4 bases; bases with no gene match: 4. Germline values: CDR1 MNHNS, CDR2 SASEGT. The CDR3 bases are TGTGCCAGCAGTGGGGGACAGGGGATGAATCAGCCCCAGCATTTT. Translated: CASSGGQGMNQPQHF.

Only a few counts were recorded for this clone. V usage is TRBV5-4 and J usage is TRBJ1-2; D call uncertain. The germline V gene encodes CDR1 SGHNT and CDR2 YYREEE (reference sequence). The CDR3 is 13 amino acids. Trimming shortened V by 0 bases and J by 8 bases, and 11 bases separated the two germline ends. The CDR3 nucleotides read TGTGCCAGCAGCTTGGTAGGCGGGCCCGGCTACACCTTC. It is translated as CASSLVGGPGYTF.

The chain links TRBV27 to TRBJ1-2; TRBD1 might be the D (6 bases). V lost 1 base, J lost 4 bases, and 13 bases lay in between. The length of the CDR3 is 15 residues. Germline V lookup: CDR1 MNHEY, CDR2 SMNVEV (reference sequence). The CDR3 DNA is TGTGCCAGCAGTTTATTATCGGACAGTACCTATGGCTACACCTTC. This codes for CASSLLSDSTYGYTF.

The V and J genes are TRBV4-2 and TRBJ1-2; D unclear. The CDR3 extends over 14 amino acids. V shed 0 bases and J shed 4 bases, with 9 bases lying between them. Germline CDR1 LGHNA, CDR2 YNFKEQ. The DNA of the CDR3 is TGTGCCAGCAGCCAAGAGGGTACGGTCTATGGCTACACCTTC. This codes for CASSQEGTVYGYTF.

The chain employs TRBV7-2 and TRBJ2-7; the D gene is possibly TRBD1 (6 bases). Germline CDR1 reads SGHTA; CDR2 reads FQGNSA. V was shortened by 5 bases and J by 7 bases, with 18 bases between the two germline ends. CDR3 size: 14 residues. CDR3 nucleotides: TGTGCCAGCAGCCCGCATCAGGGGTTGGGGGAGCAGTACTTC. As protein: CASSPHQGLGEQYF.

The gene calls are TRBV23-1 and TRBJ1-2; unclear D gene. TRBV23-1 is an ORF; its function is uncertain. The CDR3 contains 16 residues. The V end was cut by 4 bases, the J end by 7 bases, with 22 bases between. In nucleotides, the CDR3 is TGCGCCAGCAGTCCTAGGCCCACCTTGTATTTGGGTGGCTACACCTTC. Its protein is CASSPRPTLYLGGYTF.

This rearrangement joins TRBV5-4 to TRBJ2-5; maybe TRBD1 (6 bases). The CDR3 totals 13 residues. V lost 3 bases, J lost 2 bases, and 8 bases lay in between. Germline-derived CDR1 and CDR2 are SGHNT and YYREEE (reference sequence). The CDR3 here is CASSSQGQETQYF. CDR3 DNA: TGTGCCAGCAGCTCCCAGGGGCAAGAGACCCAGTACTTC.

CDR3 sequence reads: CASSLRDRTYEQYF. As DNA, the CDR3 is TGCGCCAGCAGCCTCCGGGACAGAACATACGAGCAGTACTTC. The chain employs TRBV5-1 and TRBJ2-7; 7 bases map to TRBD1. The CDR3 consists of 14 residues. Germline assignment: CDR1 SGHRS and CDR2 YFSETQ. V was clipped by 4 bases and J by 4 bases; unmatched bases: 8.

The chain couples TRBV18 to TRBJ1-1; D unresolved. V lost 5 bases and J 1 base, leaving 14 bases between the germline ends. The CDR3 consists of 15 residues. From germline, CDR1 is KGHSH and CDR2 LQKENI. The CDR3 DNA follows: TGTGCCAGCTCATTTACAGAGGGAGAGAACACTGAAGCTTTCTTT. Encoded protein: CASSFTEGENTEAFF.

The V call is TRBV11-2, the J call TRBJ2-5; 8 bases align to TRBD1. Germline CDR1 SGHAT, CDR2 FQNNGV. The CDR3 sequence is 13 residues long. J lost 5 bases, V lost 3 bases, and 2 bases had no gene match. CDR3 region: CASSLDRDETQYF. The CDR3 DNA follows: TGTGCCAGCAGCTTGGACAGGGATGAGACCCAGTACTTC.

This clone was observed a few times. The chain carries TRBV6-1 and TRBJ1-5, with D uncertain. This CDR3 is 13 amino acids long. Germline V lookup: CDR1 MNHNS, CDR2 SASEGT. Deletions cut 2 bases from V and 3 bases from J, with 5 bases between. Written as DNA, the CDR3 is TGTGCCAGCAGTGAAAAACCCAATCAGCCCCAGCATTTT. This translates into CASSEKPNQPQHF.

The rearrangement uses TRBV7-2 and TRBJ1-1; TRBD1 agrees at 7 bases. Trimming cost V 8 bases and J 5 bases; bases outside gene matches: 14. Germline-derived CDR1 and CDR2 are SGHTA and FQGNSA. This CDR3 has 15 residues. Written as DNA, the CDR3 is TGTGCCAGCTCACTATGGGGACAGAGAACTACTGAAGCTTTCTTT. Protein: CASSLWGQRTTEAFF.

This chain connects TRBV29-1 to TRBJ2-5, with a tentative D call TRBD2 (6 bases). This CDR3 is 12 amino acids long. The V gene's germline CDR1 is SQVTM and CDR2 ANQGSEA. The V gene lost 4 bases and the J gene lost 4 bases, with 10 bases spanning the gap. In nucleotides, the CDR3 is TGCAGCGTTGTTATCGGGAGAGAGACCCAGTACTTC. It translates to CSVVIGRETQYF.

This clone was observed a single time. The chain couples TRBV5-4 to TRBJ2-7; no definite D call. This CDR3 is 13 amino acids long. Germline CDR1 and CDR2: SGHNT and YYREEE (reference sequence). V lost 1 base and J 6 bases, leaving 11 bases between the germline ends. CDR3 bases: TGTGCCAGCAGCTTGAATTATCTCGGCGAGCAGTACTTC. Translated: CASSLNYLGEQYF. The full variable domain, rest sourced from reference TRBV5-4 and TRBJ2-7, is ETGVTQSPTHLIKTRGQQVTLRCSSQSGHNTVSWYQQALGQGPQFIFQYYREEENGRGNFPPRFSGLQFPNYSSELNVNALELDDSALYLCASSLNYLGEQYFGPGTRLTVT.

The V call is TRBV6-1, the J call TRBJ1-2, with D possibly being TRBD1 (5 bases). Germline values: CDR1 MNHNS, CDR2 SASEGT. This CDR3 is built from 15 residues. Between the trimmed V and J ends, which lost 1 base and 4 bases, there was a span of 13 bases. The CDR3 DNA follows: TGTGCCAGCAGTGAAGGCGGGGGGTTGGGCTATGGCTACACCTTC. Its translation: CASSEGGGLGYGYTF.

The gene calls are TRBV2 and TRBJ2-7, with D possibly TRBD1 on 5 matching bases. CDR1 is SNHLY, CDR2 FYNNEI, per germline. CDR3 length: 13 amino acids. Trimming took 7 bases from V and 1 from J, leaving 11 bases between them. The CDR3 is CASIPGPSYEQYF. CDR3 DNA sequence: TGTGCCAGCATACCAGGGCCTTCCTACGAGCAGTACTTC.

The CDR3 reads CASSFPSGSSYNEQFF. In DNA, the CDR3 is TGTGCCAGCAGTTTTCCTAGCGGGAGCTCCTACAATGAGCAGTTCTTC. The rearrangement uses TRBV11-3 and TRBJ2-1; 10 bases are shared with TRBD2. The CDR3 is 16 residues long. The J segment lost 0 bases and the V segment lost 6 bases, leaving 5 bases of the junction unmatched. Per germline, CDR1 SGHNT and CDR2 YENEEA.

The chain combines TRBV4-1 with TRBJ1-5; D is uncertain. V lost 4 bases and J 6 bases, leaving 22 bases between the germline ends. The germline V gene has CDR1 MGHRA and CDR2 YSYEKL. This CDR3 contains 17 residues. CDR3 region: CASSLMVDDRVGQPQHF. In DNA, the CDR3 is TGCGCCAGCAGCCTTATGGTCGATGATAGGGTCGGTCAGCCCCAGCATTTT.

The V and J genes are TRBV28 and TRBJ2-7; D is perhaps TRBD2 (5 bases). The CDR3 loop spans 15 amino acids. Trimming removed 2 bases at V and 5 bases at J, with 16 bases between. Per germline, CDR1 MDHEN and CDR2 SYDVKM. CDR3 in DNA: TGTGCCAGCAGTTTAGGTCGTCTAGCATCCCACGAGCAGTACTTC. Translating it yields CASSLGRLASHEQYF.

The rearrangement joins TRBV4-1 to TRBJ2-5, with D perhaps assigned TRBD1 or TRBD2 (6 bases each). This CDR3 has 15 amino acids. Germline V gives CDR1 MGHRA, CDR2 YSYEKL. The V end was cut by 4 bases, the J end by 1 base, with 13 bases between. CDR3 in amino acids: CASSRGAGSQETQYF. CDR3 DNA: TGCGCCAGCAGCCGGGGGGCTGGCAGCCAAGAGACCCAGTACTTC.

The CDR3 region has the DNA TGCGCCAGCAGCTCCGACTACCTGACAGGGATGGGTAATGAGCAGTTCTTC. Translated, it gives CASSSDYLTGMGNEQFF. The chain has TRBV5-1 and TRBJ2-1, with 7 bases aligning to TRBD1. V lost 3 bases and J lost 7; bases outside the gene matches: 16. The CDR3 consists of 17 residues. The V gene's germline CDR1 is SGHRS and CDR2 YFSETQ.

V usage is TRBV29-1 and J usage is TRBJ2-3; D remains ambiguous. The germline gives CDR1 SQVTM, CDR2 ANQGSEA. With 7 bases removed from V and 0 bases from J, the gap between germline ends came to 8 bases. The CDR3 is 12 residues long. CDR3 sequence: CSETDSTDTQYF. DNA of the CDR3: TGCAGCGAAACGGACAGCACAGATACGCAGTATTTT.

The V call is TRBV2, the J call TRBJ1-4, with TRBD1 identical over 8 bases. The CDR3 is made up of 12 amino acids. Germline values: CDR1 SNHLY, CDR2 FYNNEI. V trimming: 8 bases; J trimming: 7 bases; junction bases outside the gene matches: 3. CDR3 sequence reads: CASQGAREKLFF. CDR3 sequence (DNA): TGTGCCAGCCAGGGGGCGCGTGAAAAACTGTTTTTT.